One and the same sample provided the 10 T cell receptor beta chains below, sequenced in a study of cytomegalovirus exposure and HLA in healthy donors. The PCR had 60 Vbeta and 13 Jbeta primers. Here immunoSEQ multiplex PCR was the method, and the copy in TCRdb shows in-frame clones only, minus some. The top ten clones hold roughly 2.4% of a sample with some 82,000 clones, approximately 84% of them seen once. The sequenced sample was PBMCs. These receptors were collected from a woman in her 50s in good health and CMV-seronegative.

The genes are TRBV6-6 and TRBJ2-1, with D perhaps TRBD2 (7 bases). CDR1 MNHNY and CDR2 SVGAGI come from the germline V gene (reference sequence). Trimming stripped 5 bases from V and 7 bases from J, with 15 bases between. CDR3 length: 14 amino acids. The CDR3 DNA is TGTGCCAGCAGTGGGGGGGCGCGGGGAAATGAGCAGTTCTTC. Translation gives CASSGGARGNEQFF.

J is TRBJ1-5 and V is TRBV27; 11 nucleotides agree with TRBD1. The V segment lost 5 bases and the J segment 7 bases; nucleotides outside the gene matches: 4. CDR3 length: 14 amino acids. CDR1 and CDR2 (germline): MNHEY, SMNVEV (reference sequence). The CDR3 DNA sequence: TGTGCCAGCAGTAGGACAGGGGGCGGACAGCCCCAGCATTTT. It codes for CASSRTGGGQPQHF.

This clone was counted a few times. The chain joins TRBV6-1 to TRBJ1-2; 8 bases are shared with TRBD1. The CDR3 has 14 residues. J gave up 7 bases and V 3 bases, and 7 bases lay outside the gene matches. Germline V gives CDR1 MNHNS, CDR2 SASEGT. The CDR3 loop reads CASSETSQGGGYTF. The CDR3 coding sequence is TGTGCCAGCAGTGAGACCTCACAGGGGGGTGGCTACACCTTC.

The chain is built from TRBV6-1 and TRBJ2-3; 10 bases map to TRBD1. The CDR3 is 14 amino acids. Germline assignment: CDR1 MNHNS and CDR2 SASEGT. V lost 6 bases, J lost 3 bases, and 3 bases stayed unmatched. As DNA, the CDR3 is TGTGCCAGCAGGACAGGGGGCGTAACAGATACGCAGTATTTT. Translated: CASRTGGVTDTQYF.

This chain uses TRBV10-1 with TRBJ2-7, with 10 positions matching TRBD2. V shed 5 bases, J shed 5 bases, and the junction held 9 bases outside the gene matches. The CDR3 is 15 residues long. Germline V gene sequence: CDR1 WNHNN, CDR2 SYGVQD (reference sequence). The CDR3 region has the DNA TGCGCCAGCAGTCCCCAAGCGGGAGGGCCTGACGAGCAGTACTTC. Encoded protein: CASSPQAGGPDEQYF.

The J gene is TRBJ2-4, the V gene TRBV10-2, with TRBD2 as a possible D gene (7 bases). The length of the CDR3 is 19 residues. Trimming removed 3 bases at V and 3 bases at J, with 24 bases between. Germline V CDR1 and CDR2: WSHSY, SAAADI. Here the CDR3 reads CASSESPKLEGEGKNIQYF. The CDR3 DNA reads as TGCGCCAGCAGTGAATCCCCTAAATTAGAGGGGGAGGGCAAAAACATTCAGTACTTC.

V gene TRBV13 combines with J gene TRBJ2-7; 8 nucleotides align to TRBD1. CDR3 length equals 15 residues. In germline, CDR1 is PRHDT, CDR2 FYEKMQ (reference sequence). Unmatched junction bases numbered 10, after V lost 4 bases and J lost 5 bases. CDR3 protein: CASSSTNRGKDEQYF. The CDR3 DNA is TGTGCCAGCAGCTCAACTAACAGGGGGAAAGACGAGCAGTACTTC.

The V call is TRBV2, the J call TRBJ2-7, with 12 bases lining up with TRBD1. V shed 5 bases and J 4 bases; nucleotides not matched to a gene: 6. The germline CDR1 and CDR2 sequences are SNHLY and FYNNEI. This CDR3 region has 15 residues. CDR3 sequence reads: CASSQRDRGLYEQYF. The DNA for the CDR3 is TGTGCCAGCAGTCAAAGGGACAGGGGGCTTTACGAGCAGTACTTC.

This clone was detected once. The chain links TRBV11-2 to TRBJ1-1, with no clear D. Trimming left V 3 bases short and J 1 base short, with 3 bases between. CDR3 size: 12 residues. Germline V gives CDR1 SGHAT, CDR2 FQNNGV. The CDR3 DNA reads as TGTGCCAGCAGCTTCGGGAACACTGAAGCTTTCTTT. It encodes CASSFGNTEAFF.

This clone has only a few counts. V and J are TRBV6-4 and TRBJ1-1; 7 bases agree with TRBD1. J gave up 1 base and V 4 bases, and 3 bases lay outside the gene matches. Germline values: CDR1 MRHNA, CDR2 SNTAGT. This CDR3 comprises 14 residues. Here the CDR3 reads CASSASGGNTEAFF. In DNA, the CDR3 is TGTGCCAGCAGTGCTTCAGGGGGGAACACTGAAGCTTTCTTT.